This T cell receptor beta chain was identified during a study of CD8 T cells in Susac syndrome. V dropped 5 bases and J dropped 4 bases, with 9 bases sitting between them. The germline CDR1 and CDR2 sequences are SGHAT and FQNNGV. CDR3 length equals 14 residues. Reverse transcription of roughly 0.5 to 1 ug RNA was carried out with random hexamers. TCR beta CDR3 was amplified by immunoSEQ covering 54 Vbeta and 13 Jbeta. Using its own MiXCR run on the immunoSEQ multiplex PCR reads, TCRdb lists one record per CDR3 protein. Of 150,000 to 200,000 distinct CDR3 sequences in the sample, over 90% were seen once.

The sequence was obtained from a human donor with multiple sclerosis. The chain carries TRBV11-2 and TRBJ1-6, with D hard to call. The sample comprised CD4+ T cells from PBMCs. CDR3 protein: CASSRLGYNSPLHF. The DNA for the CDR3 is TGTGCCAGCAGCCGTCTGGGATATAATTCACCCCTCCACTTT.